This T cell receptor beta chain was identified in a study of CD8+ T cells in alopecia areata. Study-wide findings and caveats: Elevated clonality characterized lesional scalp relative to normal scalp, particularly in alopecia totalis/universalis.

This clone was counted a single time. Its antigen remains unknown. This CDR3 is 13 amino acids long. Trimming took 5 bases from V and 4 from J; bases not matched to a gene: 4. Germline values: CDR1 LNHDA, CDR2 SQIVND (reference sequence). The treatment denotes: oral pan-JAK inhibitor, 5-10 mg twice daily. From alopecia areata patients, lesional scalp punch biopsies and peripheral blood were collected. cDNA reverse transcribed from extracted RNA served as the sequencing template. TCRdb's table, derived via immunoSEQ multiplex PCR, lists solely in-frame clones and lacks some. The table lists hundreds of thousands of clones, 66% of them singletons.

This clonotype originated in a human donor with alopecia areata. The chain uses TRBV19 and TRBJ1-1, with 7 bases matching TRBD1. The input for sequencing was CD4+ T cells sorted from blood, taken at approximately week 42, from a patient treated with tofacitinib. The CDR3: CASSVTGVTEAFF. Written as DNA, the CDR3 is TGTGCCAGTAGTGTAACAGGGGTCACTGAAGCTTTCTTT.